This is a list of T cell receptor beta chains from one sample in a study of cytomegalovirus exposure and HLA in healthy donors. Produced via immunoSEQ multiplex PCR; TCRdb's table is partial and in-frame only. This listing includes tens of thousands of clones. Sequenced material: PBMCs. All receptors derive from a man aged 40-49 years in good health and CMV-seronegative. Both conserved end residues are part of each CDR3. A D gene is named only where the DNA matches it firmly.

CDR3 protein,J gene,D gene,V gene
CASSPRSTSGMRETQYF,TRBJ2-5,TRBD2,TRBV4-1
CASSSRGGTEAFF,TRBJ1-1,.,TRBV5-1
CARSPGGSETQYF,TRBJ2-5,TRBD1,TRBV2
CASSPGQVLNYGYTF,TRBJ1-2,TRBD1,TRBV7-2
CASTLTVYNEKLFF,TRBJ1-4,.,TRBV7-9
CASSWDRGYTQYF,TRBJ2-3,TRBD1,TRBV11-3
CSAPLGATGELFF,TRBJ2-2,.,TRBV29-1
CASSSPGWGYYEQYF,TRBJ2-7,.,TRBV6-5
CASSLVLAGETQYF,TRBJ2-5,TRBD2,TRBV7-9
CASSFQGGPEGYTF,TRBJ1-2,.,TRBV6-5
CASSSRQDSYEQYF,TRBJ2-7,.,TRBV6-5
CASSFGPMNTEAFF,TRBJ1-1,.,TRBV5-4
CATSRSIRTLAATDNEQFF,TRBJ2-1,TRBD2,TRBV15
CASSPLGPGNSYEQYF,TRBJ2-7,.,TRBV18
CASSQAETQYF,TRBJ2-5,.,TRBV7-2
CASSVGSGSGTGELFF,TRBJ2-2,TRBD2,TRBV9